These T cell receptor beta chains were read from a single sample in a study of shared clonotypes between healthy human individuals. TCRdb's table, derived via immunoSEQ multiplex PCR, lists solely in-frame clones and lacks some. This sample yields about 480,000 clones, of which 75% to 80% are seen a single time; 9.5% to 15% belongs to the top ten. The sequenced sample was PBMCs. These receptors all come from a woman between 40 and 55 years old in good health. Some clones in this sample may be carry-over from other donors' samples. CDR3s leave out the opening cysteine and the closing phenylalanine or tryptophan. Only part of the rows carry a size: once, few, many, or a class if the clone is expanded.

v_gene	abundance	CDR3aa
TRBV5-6	.	ASSSRRRWGNTIY
TRBV25-1	few	ASSGFPAGADTQY
TRBV9	.	ASSVGTGSTLEAF
TRBV10-3	.	AISPGQSYGYT
TRBV6-6	.	ASTPDRSHLGGYT
TRBV5-1	.	ASSPRDSQRDTQY
TRBV6-1	few	ASSPRRGASYEQY
TRBV9	.	ASSGPSGRAGETQY
TRBV5-6	.	ASSSGQGDGYT
TRBV19	.	ATRPGQLKETQY
TRBV7-8	.	ASSLGAGVGDTQY
TRBV6-1	few	ASSEVNTYEQY
TRBV7-2	.	ASSLTGTIGNTIY
TRBV7-7	.	ASSQGQGTEAF
TRBV18	.	ASSPSTPFLAGVTREQY
TRBV5-4	once	ASSQGIATSTDTQY
TRBV11-3	.	ASSLDGTGAQETQY
TRBV25-1	.	ASSEEGALETQY